This TCR beta chain came from a study of blood T cell repertoires in COVID-19. Produced via immunoSEQ multiplex PCR; TCRdb's table is partial and in-frame only. The sample holds 80,000 to 95,000 clones, 75% to 90% seen once. Germline-derived CDR1 and CDR2 are SEHNR and FQNEAQ (reference sequence). Between the trimmed V and J ends, which lost 4 bases and 11 bases, there was a span of 22 bases. The CDR3 loop spans 15 amino acids. The chain combines TRBV7-9 with TRBJ2-3; a weak D match, TRBD2 (6 bases). The origin of this receptor is a woman aged 70-85 years with acute or convalescent COVID-19. The sequenced sample was peripheral blood. Here the CDR3 reads CASSSGGGRGERQYF. DNA of the CDR3: TGTGCCAGCAGCTCCGGGGGTGGACGTGGTGAACGGCAGTATTTT.